Each of the 24 T cell receptor beta chains below was sequenced from the same sample in a study of OX40 agonist ivuxolimab in advanced cancers. Assay used: immunoSEQ multiplex PCR; TCRdb lists only in-frame clones, some missing. Of some 97,000 clones listed, around 93% were seen once; the top ten hold 0.45% to 0.65%. The material sequenced was CD4+ or CD8+ T cells sorted from blood, taken in a trial of the OX40 agonist ivuxolimab. These receptors all stem from an adult with an advanced solid tumor such as melanoma, head and neck, liver or kidney cancer.

This chain links TRBV7-2 with TRBJ2-7, with TRBD2 matching 8 bases. The J segment lost 2 bases and the V segment lost 3 bases, leaving 6 bases of the junction unmatched. Germline V gives CDR1 SGHTA, CDR2 FQGNSA. This CDR3 comprises 15 residues. CDR3 sequence reads: CASSFLGLETYEQYF. DNA of the CDR3: TGTGCCAGCAGCTTCTTGGGACTAGAAACCTACGAGCAGTACTTC.

This clone has only one observation. The CDR3 DNA is TGTGCCAGTCGTCCGATCGGACAGGGGAATGGCTACACCTTC. It encodes CASRPIGQGNGYTF. This chain uses TRBV6-5 with TRBJ1-2; 9 bases agree with TRBD1. The V gene end was trimmed by 9 bases and the J gene end by 6 bases; junction bases not matched to a gene: 11. The CDR3 is 14 residues long. Germline CDR1 reads MNHEY; CDR2 reads SVGAGI.

The V gene is TRBV5-1, the J gene TRBJ2-5; D may be TRBD1 or TRBD2 (6 bases each). V was clipped by 1 base and J by 4 bases, with 11 bases between them. Germline CDR1 and CDR2: SGHRS and YFSETQ. The CDR3 totals 14 residues. CDR3 DNA: TGCGCCAGCAGCTTGCCGACGGGGGCAGAGACCCAGTACTTC. Translation gives CASSLPTGAETQYF.

The rearrangement links TRBV9 to TRBJ2-3; 10 bases fit TRBD1. This CDR3 is built from 15 residues. The V and J ends lost 4 bases and 6 bases, in that order; junction bases with no gene match: 8. CDR1 and CDR2 (germline): SGDLS, YYNGEE. The CDR3 loop is CASSLRTGGWDTQYF. In DNA form, the CDR3 reads TGTGCCAGCAGCTTGAGGACAGGGGGTTGGGATACGCAGTATTTT.

The V and J genes are TRBV18 and TRBJ2-2; D is undetermined. Between the trimmed V and J ends, which lost 6 bases and 3 bases, there was a span of 11 bases. Germline values: CDR1 KGHSH, CDR2 LQKENI. The CDR3 has 14 residues. CDR3 protein: CASSRMQDTGELFF. The CDR3 DNA sequence: TGTGCCAGCTCTCGAATGCAGGACACCGGGGAGCTGTTTTTT.

This sequence joins TRBV28 and TRBJ1-5; 7 nucleotides match TRBD1. CDR3 length equals 16 residues. CDR1 is MDHEN, CDR2 SYDVKM, per germline. J was trimmed by 5 bases and V by 7 bases; bases with no gene match: 14. CDR3 bases: TGTGCCAGCATCAGGGAGATTGACAGGGCCCATCAGCCCCAGCATTTT. Residues: CASIREIDRAHQPQHF.

Worth noting for this clone: Relative to the germline gene, one junction end is altered; a read error may explain this. V gene TRBV6-1 combines with J gene TRBJ2-7, with D unclear. This CDR3 spans 10 amino acids. The germline CDR1 and CDR2 sequences are MNHNS and SASEGT. CDR3 sequence: CASSEHEQYF. The CDR3 DNA reads as TGTGCCAGTAGTGAACACGAGCAGTACTTC.

The chain carries TRBV27 and TRBJ2-3; D unclear. V lost 3 bases and J 5 bases, leaving 12 bases between the germline ends. Germline V gene sequence: CDR1 MNHEY, CDR2 SMNVEV (reference sequence). CDR3 size: 14 residues. CDR3 DNA: TGTGCCAGCAGTTTCGACCGAGCAAGAGATACGCAGTATTTT. This gives the protein CASSFDRARDTQYF.

The chain has TRBV2 and TRBJ2-7, with a tentative D call TRBD2 (5 bases). V lost 6 bases to trimming and J lost 6 bases, with 12 bases between them. CDR1 and CDR2 (germline): SNHLY, FYNNEI. The CDR3 is made up of 12 amino acids. In nucleotides, the CDR3 is TGTGCCAGCAGGGACTTGAAAAGCGAGCAGTACTTC. It codes for CASRDLKSEQYF.

The chain recombines TRBV20-1 with TRBJ1-2; D gene ambiguous. The CDR3 consists of 11 residues. The V gene's germline CDR1 is DFQATT and CDR2 SNEGSKA (reference sequence). Trimming pared 3 bases from V and 6 bases from J, leaving 8 bases between. The DNA of the CDR3 is TGCAGTGCTAGCTTCGGGCATGGCTACACCTTC. Its protein is CSASFGHGYTF.

For the CDR3, the DNA is TGCGCCAGCAGTCAATCATGGGGGGCGGCGAAAAAACTGTTTTTT. Translation gives CASSQSWGAAKKLFF. J is TRBJ1-4 and V is TRBV23-1, with TRBD1 as a possible D gene (6 bases). TRBV23-1 is designated an ORF whose function remains uncertain. Between the trimmed V and J ends, which lost 0 bases and 9 bases, there was a span of 14 bases. The CDR3 has 15 residues.

The chain has TRBV28 and TRBJ1-5, with TRBD1 matching 10 bases. After removal of 1 base from V and 4 bases from J, the junction contained 1 base not matched to a gene. Germline V CDR1 and CDR2: MDHEN, SYDVKM. The CDR3 is 15 residues long. CDR3 bases: TGTGCCAGCAGTTTATTGGACAGGGGGAATCAGCCCCAGCATTTT. Its protein product is CASSLLDRGNQPQHF.

J is TRBJ2-3 and V is TRBV10-3; D is unresolved. Trimming shortened V by 7 bases and J by 1 base, and 9 bases separated the two germline ends. The V gene's germline CDR1 is ENHRY and CDR2 SYGVKD. This CDR3 has 13 amino acids. The CDR3 loop reads CAINPGGTDTQYF. The CDR3 DNA is TGTGCCATCAATCCGGGTGGCACAGATACGCAGTATTTT.

This clone was seen only once. This chain uses TRBV29-1 with TRBJ2-5; 10 bases match TRBD2. Germline loops: CDR1 SQVTM, CDR2 ANQGSEA. V lost 4 bases and J lost 6; bases outside the gene matches: 5. This CDR3 is 13 amino acids long. The CDR3, as DNA: TGCAGCGTTGTCCTAGCGGGAGTAAAGACCCAGTACTTC. Its protein is CSVVLAGVKTQYF.

V and J are TRBV18 and TRBJ2-3; D remains ambiguous. The V end was cut by 6 bases, the J end by 6 bases, with 22 bases between. Germline V CDR1 and CDR2: KGHSH, LQKENI. This CDR3 comprises 16 residues. In DNA, the CDR3 is TGTGCCAGCTCCCGTTCGGCTCAGTTTGACTCGGATACGCAGTATTTT. It is translated as CASSRSAQFDSDTQYF.

The chain links TRBV9 to TRBJ2-7; a weak D match, TRBD1 (7 bases). Trimming pared 6 bases from V and 7 bases from J, leaving 17 bases between. This CDR3 is built from 13 residues. Germline CDR1 reads SGDLS; CDR2 reads YYNGEE. The CDR3 protein is CASTKGGAGEQYF. CDR3 nucleotides: TGTGCCAGCACCAAAGGGGGCGCGGGGGAGCAGTACTTC.

This chain uses TRBV28 with TRBJ2-7; maybe TRBD1 (6 bases). V shed 5 bases and J shed 0 bases, with 14 bases lying between them. CDR1 is MDHEN, CDR2 SYDVKM, per germline. The length of the CDR3 is 15 residues. CDR3 in amino acids: CASSTRTVLSYEQYF. CDR3 nucleotides: TGTGCCAGCAGTACCCGGACAGTCCTCTCCTACGAGCAGTACTTC. The full variable domain, its missing parts supplied by reference TRBV28 and TRBJ2-7, is DVKVTQSSRYLVKRTGEKVFLECVQDMDHENMFWYRQDPGLGLRLIYFSYDVKMKEKGDIPEGYSVSREKKERFSLILESASTNQTSMYLCASSTRTVLSYEQYFGPGTRLTVT.

The V gene is TRBV28, the J gene TRBJ2-7; 7 positions agree with TRBD1. Germline trimming cut 7 bases from V and 2 bases from J; bases unmatched to any gene: 5. Germline values: CDR1 MDHEN, CDR2 SYDVKM. The CDR3 is 13 residues long. The DNA of the CDR3 is TGTGCCAGCATCACTCAGGGGGCCTACGAGCAGTACTTC. It is translated as CASITQGAYEQYF. The whole variable domain, remainder taken from reference TRBV28 and TRBJ2-7, is DVKVTQSSRYLVKRTGEKVFLECVQDMDHENMFWYRQDPGLGLRLIYFSYDVKMKEKGDIPEGYSVSREKKERFSLILESASTNQTSMYLCASITQGAYEQYFGPGTRLTVT.

The chain combines TRBV5-1 with TRBJ1-5; D gene ambiguous. Germline V gene data show CDR1 as SGHRS and CDR2 as YFSETQ. V lost 4 bases to trimming and J lost 2 bases, with 10 bases between them. This CDR3 is built from 14 residues. The CDR3 DNA follows: TGCGCCAGCAGCACGGGAATAGGCAATCAGCCCCAGCATTTT. It specifies CASSTGIGNQPQHF.

The rearrangement links TRBV7-2 to TRBJ2-2, with D possibly being TRBD2 (5 bases). The CDR3 consists of 17 residues. Trimming took 5 bases from V and 1 from J, leaving 17 bases between them. Germline loops: CDR1 SGHTA, CDR2 FQGNSA. The DNA for the CDR3 is TGTGCCAGCAGCCGACACCGGGAACCCAGGAACACCGGGGAGCTGTTTTTT. It encodes CASSRHREPRNTGELFF.

The CDR3 sequence is CASSFGTSIQFF. The CDR3 region has the DNA TGTGCCAGCAGTTTCGGGACTAGCATCCAGTTCTTC. The J gene is TRBJ2-1, the V gene TRBV7-9; 9 bases agree with TRBD2. After removal of 6 bases from V and 13 bases from J, the junction contained 7 bases not matched to a gene. From germline, CDR1 is SEHNR and CDR2 FQNEAQ (reference sequence). The CDR3 loop spans 12 amino acids.

This sequence joins TRBV5-1 and TRBJ1-2, with 10 nucleotides matching TRBD1. Trimming took 5 bases from V and 4 from J; bases not matched to a gene: 8. CDR3 length equals 15 residues. Germline assignment: CDR1 SGHRS and CDR2 YFSETQ. Here the CDR3 DNA reads TGCGCCAGCAGAACCGGGACAGGGGTTGGCTATGGCTACACCTTC. This sequence encodes CASRTGTGVGYGYTF.

V is TRBV5-1 and J is TRBJ2-3; a possible D gene is TRBD2 (5 bases). CDR3 length equals 16 residues. Trimming stripped 1 base from V and 4 bases from J, with 16 bases between. From germline, CDR1 is SGHRS and CDR2 YFSETQ. The CDR3 here is CASSLYRRGEADTQYF. Here the CDR3 DNA reads TGCGCCAGCAGCTTGTATCGTCGGGGAGAGGCAGATACGCAGTATTTT.

In its sample, this clone was seen a few times. The chain is built from TRBV7-9 and TRBJ1-5; no firm D call. This CDR3 has 14 amino acids. CDR1 is SEHNR and CDR2 is FQNEAQ in the germline V gene (reference sequence). V lost 5 bases to trimming and J lost 5 bases, with 13 bases between them. CDR3 in amino acids: CASSTTAGHQPQHF. The DNA of the CDR3 is TGTGCCAGCAGCACGACGGCCGGTCATCAGCCCCAGCATTTT.